The rows below give T cell receptor beta chains drawn from one sample of a study of blood T cell repertoires in COVID-19. Only in-frame clones appear in the TCRdb table, and some are missing; sequencing was by immunoSEQ multiplex PCR. The sample lists about 260,000 clones; around 86% were seen once. Specimen: peripheral blood. The receptors come from a woman in her 40s who had recovered from COVID-19. The CDR3 runs from the conserved cysteine through the conserved F or W. D genes are given only for firm matches. Clone size, where shown, is once, few, many, or a class for clones that have expanded.

v_gene	abundance	j_gene	d_gene	CDR3aa	CDR3nt
TRBV29-1	.	TRBJ1-1	.	CSVVYLGNGKGAEAFF	TGCAGCGTAGTCTACCTTGGCAATGGGAAAGGGGCTGAAGCTTTCTTT
TRBV10-2	.	TRBJ2-1	.	CASSEPYNEQFF	TGCGCCAGCAGTGAGCCGTACAATGAGCAGTTCTTC
TRBV19	.	TRBJ1-2	.	CASSIRSQRGGYTF	TGTGCCAGTAGTATTAGGTCCCAGAGAGGAGGCTACACCTTC
TRBV5-1	few	TRBJ1-3	TRBD1	CASSLGRGQVGNTIYF	TGCGCCAGCAGCTTAGGAAGGGGGCAGGTTGGAAACACCATATATTTT
TRBV5-1	.	TRBJ2-3	TRBD2	CASRSAGGRTDTQYF	TGCGCCAGCAGGTCCGCGGGGGGGCGAACAGATACGCAGTATTTT
TRBV7-2	.	TRBJ1-3	.	CASSHPTGTGNTIYF	TGTGCCAGCAGCCATCCTACAGGGACTGGAAACACCATATATTTT
TRBV4-1	once	TRBJ1-5	TRBD1	CASRRTGAFAQPQHF	TGCGCCAGCAGGCGAACAGGGGCGTTCGCTCAGCCCCAGCATTTT
TRBV7-8	.	TRBJ2-2	.	CASSLSGNRANTGELFF	TGTGCCAGCAGCTTATCCGGGAACAGGGCGAACACCGGGGAGCTGTTTTTT
TRBV12-3/TRBV12-4	many	TRBJ1-2	TRBD1	CASSFGQGEGYTF	TGTGCCAGCAGTTTCGGACAGGGTGAGGGCTACACCTTC
TRBV7-3	.	TRBJ1-6	.	CASSFGQIANSPLHF	TGTGCCAGCAGCTTTGGACAGATAGCGAATTCACCCCTCCACTTT
TRBV5-6	.	TRBJ2-5	TRBD1	CASSGGQPQETQYF	TGTGCCAGCAGCGGGGGACAGCCTCAAGAGACCCAGTACTTC
TRBV29-1	.	TRBJ1-1	TRBD1	CSVYPGQTNTEAFF	TGCAGCGTTTACCCGGGACAGACGAACACTGAAGCTTTCTTT
TRBV12-5	.	TRBJ1-2	.	CASGSGGIYGYTF	TGTGCTAGTGGTTCCGGGGGTATCTATGGCTACACCTTC
TRBV2	many	TRBJ2-7	TRBD2	CASSTTSGGAFYEQYF	TGTGCCAGCAGTACAACTAGCGGGGGGGCCTTCTACGAGCAGTACTTC
TRBV30	.	TRBJ2-1	TRBD2	CAWSYSGGTYNEQFF	TGTGCCTGGAGCTATAGCGGGGGAACCTACAATGAGCAGTTCTTC
TRBV20-1	.	TRBJ2-7	TRBD2	CSASKLADLNEQYF	TGCAGTGCTAGTAAACTAGCGGACCTTAACGAGCAGTACTTC
TRBV30	.	TRBJ2-7	.	CACGGSLFYEQYF	TGTGCCTGCGGGGGTAGCCTCTTCTACGAGCAGTACTTC
TRBV7-8	.	TRBJ2-7	TRBD1	CASSLGTGAEQYF	TGTGCCAGCAGCTTAGGGACAGGGGCCGAGCAGTACTTC
TRBV5-4	.	TRBJ1-6	.	CASSLAGGSGSYNSPLHF	TGTGCCAGCAGCTTAGCTGGAGGTTCGGGCTCCTATAATTCACCCCTCCACTTT
TRBV18	.	TRBJ2-5	.	CASSPLARETQYF	TGTGCCAGCTCACCCTTGGCCCGAGAGACCCAGTACTTC
TRBV16	.	TRBJ1-1	.	CASSPQGMNTEAFF	TGTGCCAGCAGTCCCCAGGGCATGAACACTGAAGCTTTCTTT
TRBV27	.	TRBJ2-5	.	CALDKETQYF	TGTGCCCTCGACAAAGAGACCCAGTACTTC
TRBV7-2	.	TRBJ1-2	TRBD1	CASSSRDSHYGYTF	TGTGCCAGCAGCTCCAGGGACAGTCACTATGGCTACACCTTC
TRBV18	.	TRBJ2-1	TRBD1	CASSPMGQGEKFF	TGTGCCAGCTCACCGATGGGACAGGGGGAGAAGTTCTTC
TRBV9	.	TRBJ2-7	TRBD1	CASSLSSGTVYEQYF	TGTGCCAGCAGCTTATCTTCCGGGACAGTCTACGAGCAGTACTTC
TRBV10-3	.	TRBJ2-1	.	CAIRGDRDNEQFF	TGTGCCATCAGGGGAGACCGAGACAATGAGCAGTTCTTC
TRBV27	.	TRBJ2-1	.	CASSFGGSPYNEQFF	TGTGCCAGCAGTTTTGGGGGGTCTCCCTACAATGAGCAGTTCTTC
TRBV5-1	once	TRBJ2-5	TRBD2	CASSLGLGQQETQYF	TGCGCCAGCAGCCTGGGACTAGGGCAGCAAGAGACCCAGTACTTC
TRBV2	.	TRBJ2-7	.	CASTAEGGEQYF	TGTGCCAGCACCGCAGAAGGGGGCGAGCAGTACTTC
TRBV7-9	.	TRBJ2-7	TRBD2	CASSLGIGGRSYEQYF	TGTGCCAGCAGCTTAGGGATCGGCGGGAGATCCTACGAGCAGTACTTC
TRBV18	.	TRBJ2-7	TRBD1	CASSPRTGTHEQYF	TGTGCCAGCTCACCAAGGACAGGGACGCACGAGCAGTACTTC
TRBV4-3	.	TRBJ1-2	.	CASSQDAGPLNYGYTF	TGCGCCAGCAGCCAAGACGCAGGGCCCCTTAACTATGGCTACACCTTC
TRBV13	.	TRBJ1-5	.	CASSGGGGPQHF	TGTGCCAGCAGCGGTGGGGGGGGGCCCCAGCATTTT
TRBV6-5	many	TRBJ1-2	.	CASSYSQEDGYTF	TGTGCCAGCAGTTACTCCCAGGAGGACGGCTACACCTTC
TRBV7-2	few	TRBJ1-5	TRBD1	CASSIGQGAFQPQHF	TGTGCCAGCAGCATAGGACAGGGGGCATTTCAGCCCCAGCATTTT
TRBV7-3	few	TRBJ2-5	.	CASSLGGGGADQETQYF	TGTGCCAGCAGCTTAGGGGGTGGCGGGGCAGATCAAGAGACCCAGTACTTC
TRBV5-4	once	TRBJ1-1	.	CASSYTMNTEAFF	TGTGCCAGCAGCTACACAATGAACACTGAAGCTTTCTTT
TRBV5-1	.	TRBJ1-2	.	CASSLRGGSYGYTF	TGCGCCAGCAGCTTGCGGGGCGGGAGCTATGGCTACACCTTC
TRBV9	once	TRBJ2-5	TRBD2	CASSVAGTGGLETQYF	TGTGCCAGCAGCGTAGCTGGGACCGGGGGGTTGGAGACCCAGTACTTC
TRBV18	.	TRBJ1-5	.	CASSWRSNQPQHF	TGTGCCAGCTCATGGAGAAGCAATCAGCCCCAGCATTTT
TRBV5-1	few	TRBJ1-1	.	CASSLGEGWNTEAFF	TGCGCCAGCAGCTTGGGCGAGGGATGGAACACTGAAGCTTTCTTT
TRBV2	.	TRBJ2-7	TRBD1	CASSADRGLYEQYF	TGTGCCAGCAGTGCCGACAGGGGGCTATACGAGCAGTACTTC
TRBV12-3/TRBV12-4	.	TRBJ1-5	.	CASSPRQNQPQHF	TGTGCCAGCAGTCCACGACAGAATCAGCCCCAGCATTTT
TRBV30	.	TRBJ1-6	.	CAWRGAGLGYNSPLHF	TGTGCCTGGAGGGGAGCGGGGCTCGGGTATAATTCACCCCTCCACTTT
TRBV27	.	TRBJ1-2	.	CASSSRQYPPNYGYTF	TGTGCCAGCAGTTCAAGACAGTACCCGCCTAACTATGGCTACACCTTC
TRBV9	.	TRBJ2-1	.	CASSVGASREEQFF	TGTGCCAGCAGCGTAGGGGCTAGCCGCGAGGAGCAGTTCTTC
TRBV5-1	.	TRBJ1-2	.	CASSLMGARASGYTF	TGCGCCAGCAGCTTGATGGGGGCCCGGGCGAGTGGCTACACCTTC
TRBV5-5	.	TRBJ2-1	TRBD2	CASSKSGGAFNEQFF	TGTGCCAGCAGCAAAAGCGGGGGGGCTTTCAATGAGCAGTTCTTC
TRBV7-6	few	TRBJ1-2	.	CASSLAPLDSNYGYTF	TGTGCCAGCAGCTTAGCCCCCCTCGACAGTAACTATGGCTACACCTTC
TRBV5-4	.	TRBJ2-5	.	CASSLGVATKETQYF	TGTGCCAGCAGCTTGGGGGTTGCGACTAAAGAGACCCAGTACTTC
TRBV7-2	.	TRBJ2-3	TRBD2	CASSLGLAGSGVTDTQYF	TGTGCCAGCAGCTTAGGACTAGCGGGGTCAGGTGTTACAGATACGCAGTATTTT
TRBV5-1	.	TRBJ2-5	.	CASSQLDAETQYF	TGCGCCAGCAGCCAACTAGACGCGGAGACCCAGTACTTC
TRBV27	.	TRBJ2-7	TRBD2	CASSSRTGGYEQYF	TGTGCCAGCAGTTCAAGAACGGGGGGATACGAGCAGTACTTC
TRBV9	.	TRBJ1-2	.	CASSAGHGYGYTF	TGTGCCAGCAGCGCAGGCCACGGCTACGGCTACACCTTC
TRBV19	.	TRBJ2-7	TRBD1	CASSAPGQGYSYEQYF	TGTGCCAGTAGTGCCCCAGGACAGGGGTACTCCTACGAGCAGTACTTC
TRBV7-9	.	TRBJ1-1	.	CASTQTQGGNTEAFF	TGTGCCAGCACCCAAACGCAGGGCGGGAACACTGAAGCTTTCTTT
TRBV13	.	TRBJ2-1	TRBD2	CASSFGTSGPREQFF	TGTGCCAGCAGCTTCGGGACTAGCGGTCCACGTGAGCAGTTCTTC
TRBV12-5	once	TRBJ1-1	.	CASGLTDPGEAFF	TGTGCTAGTGGTTTGACCGACCCGGGTGAAGCTTTCTTT